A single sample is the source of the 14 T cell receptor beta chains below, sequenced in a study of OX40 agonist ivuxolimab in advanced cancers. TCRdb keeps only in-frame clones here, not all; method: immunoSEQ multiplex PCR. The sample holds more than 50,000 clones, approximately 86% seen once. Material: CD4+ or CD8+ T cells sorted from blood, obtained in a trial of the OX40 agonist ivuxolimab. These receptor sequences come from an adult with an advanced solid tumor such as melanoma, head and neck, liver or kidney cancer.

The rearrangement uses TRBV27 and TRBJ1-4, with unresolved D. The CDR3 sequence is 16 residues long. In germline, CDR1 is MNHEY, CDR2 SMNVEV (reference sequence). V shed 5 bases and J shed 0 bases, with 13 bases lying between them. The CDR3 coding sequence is TGTGCCAGCAGTCCTTATTGGGGTGCAACTAATGAAAAACTGTTTTTT. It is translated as CASSPYWGATNEKLFF.

DNA for the CDR3: TGTGCCAGCAGTGAAATCCGGGGGGCTCAGCCCCAGCATTTT. It translates to CASSEIRGAQPQHF. This rearrangement joins TRBV6-1 to TRBJ1-5, with D perhaps TRBD1 (6 bases). The CDR3 is 14 residues long. Looked up from germline, CDR1 is MNHNS and CDR2 is SASEGT. Trimming shortened V by 2 bases and J by 6 bases, and 11 bases separated the two germline ends.

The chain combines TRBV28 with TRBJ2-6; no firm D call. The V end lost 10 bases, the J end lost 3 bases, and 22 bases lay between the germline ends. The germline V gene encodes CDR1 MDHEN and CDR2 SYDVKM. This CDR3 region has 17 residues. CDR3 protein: CATSSSLLPLGANVLTF. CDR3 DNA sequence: TGTGCCACCTCTTCATCACTCCTTCCTCTTGGGGCCAACGTCCTGACTTTC.

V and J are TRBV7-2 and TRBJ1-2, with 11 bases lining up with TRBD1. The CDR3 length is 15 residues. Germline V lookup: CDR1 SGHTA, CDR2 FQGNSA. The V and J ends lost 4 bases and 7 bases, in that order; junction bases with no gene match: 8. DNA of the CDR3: TGTGCCAGCAGCTATCGGACAGGGGGCGGGAGTGGCTACACCTTC. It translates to CASSYRTGGGSGYTF.

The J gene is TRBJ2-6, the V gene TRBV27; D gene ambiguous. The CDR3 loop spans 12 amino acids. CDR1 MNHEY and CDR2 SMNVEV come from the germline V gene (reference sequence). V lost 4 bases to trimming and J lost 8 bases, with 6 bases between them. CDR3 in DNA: TGTGCCAGCAGTTCCCCTTCCAACGTCCTGACTTTC. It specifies CASSSPSNVLTF.

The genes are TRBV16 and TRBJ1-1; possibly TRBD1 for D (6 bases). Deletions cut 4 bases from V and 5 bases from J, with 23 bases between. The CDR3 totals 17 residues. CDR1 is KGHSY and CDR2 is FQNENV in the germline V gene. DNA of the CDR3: TGTGCCAGCAGCCCGACCATAGAGGGGGGGGGTAAGACTGAAGCTTTCTTT. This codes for CASSPTIEGGGKTEAFF.

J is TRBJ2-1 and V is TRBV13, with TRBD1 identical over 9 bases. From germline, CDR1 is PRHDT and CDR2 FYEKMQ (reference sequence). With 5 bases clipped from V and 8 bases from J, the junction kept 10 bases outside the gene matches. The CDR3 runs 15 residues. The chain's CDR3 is CASSPSGQGRDEQFF. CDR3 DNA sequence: TGTGCCAGCAGCCCATCCGGACAGGGGCGGGATGAGCAGTTCTTC.

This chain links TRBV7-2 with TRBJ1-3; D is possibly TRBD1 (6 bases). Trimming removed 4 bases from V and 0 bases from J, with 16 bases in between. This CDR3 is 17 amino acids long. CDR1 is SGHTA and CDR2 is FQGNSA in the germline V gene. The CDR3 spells CASSSVLQGRSGNTIYF. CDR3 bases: TGTGCCAGCAGCTCCGTGTTGCAGGGGCGCTCTGGAAACACCATATATTTT.

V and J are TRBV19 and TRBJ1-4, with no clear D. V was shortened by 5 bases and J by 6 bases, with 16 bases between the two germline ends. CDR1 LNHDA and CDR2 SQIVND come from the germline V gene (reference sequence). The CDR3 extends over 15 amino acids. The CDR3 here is CASSDGPIKYEKLFF. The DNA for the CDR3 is TGTGCCAGTAGTGACGGACCGATTAAGTATGAAAAACTGTTTTTT.

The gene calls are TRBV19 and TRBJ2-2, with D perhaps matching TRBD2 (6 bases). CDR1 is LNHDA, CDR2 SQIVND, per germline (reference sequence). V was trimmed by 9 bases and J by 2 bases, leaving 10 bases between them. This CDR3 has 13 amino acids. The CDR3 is CASREINTGELFF. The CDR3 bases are TGTGCCAGCCGGGAGATAAACACCGGGGAGCTGTTTTTT.

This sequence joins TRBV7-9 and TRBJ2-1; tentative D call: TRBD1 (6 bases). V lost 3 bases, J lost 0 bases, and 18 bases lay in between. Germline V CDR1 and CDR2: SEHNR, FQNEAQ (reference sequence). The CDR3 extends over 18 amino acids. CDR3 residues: CASSLGASRAPSYNEQFF. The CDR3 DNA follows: TGTGCCAGCAGCTTGGGGGCGTCCAGGGCGCCCTCCTACAATGAGCAGTTCTTC.

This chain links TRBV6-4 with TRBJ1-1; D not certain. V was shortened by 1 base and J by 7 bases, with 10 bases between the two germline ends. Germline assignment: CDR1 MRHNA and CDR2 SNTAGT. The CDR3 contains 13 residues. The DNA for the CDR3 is TGTGCCAGCAGTGACTTTATATGGGGTGAAGCTTTCTTT. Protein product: CASSDFIWGEAFF.

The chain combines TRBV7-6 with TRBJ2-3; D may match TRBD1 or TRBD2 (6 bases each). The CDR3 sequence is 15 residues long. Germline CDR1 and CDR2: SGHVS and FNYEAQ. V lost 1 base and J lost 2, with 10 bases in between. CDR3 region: CASSLEWGATDTQYF. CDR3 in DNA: TGTGCCAGCAGCTTAGAGTGGGGGGCCACAGATACGCAGTATTTT.

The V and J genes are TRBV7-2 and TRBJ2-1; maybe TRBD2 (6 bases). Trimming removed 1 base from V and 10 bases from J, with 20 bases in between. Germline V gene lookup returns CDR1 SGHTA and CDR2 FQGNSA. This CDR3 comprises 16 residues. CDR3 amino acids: CASSLGLLVGGEEQFF. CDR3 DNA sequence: TGTGCCAGCAGCTTAGGGTTGCTAGTGGGGGGAGAGGAGCAGTTCTTC.